This TCR beta chain was profiled in a study of T cell changes during pregnancy in multiple sclerosis. This clone turned up a few times. The method was immunoSEQ multiplex PCR; TCRdb's version includes in-frame clones alone and lacks a portion of them. Among about 97,000 clones, roughly nine tenths were seen once, and the ten largest hold under 0.8%. CDR1 is SGHTA, CDR2 FQGNSA, per germline. The CDR3 is 15 amino acids. The ends were cut back, 3 bases at V and 3 bases at J, with 15 bases in the middle. The V and J genes are TRBV7-2 and TRBJ2-7, with D tentatively TRBD2 (6 bases). The receptor comes from a female donor in good health, enrolled as a control in a pregnancy study. Sequencing used peripheral blood, obtained in the second trimester of pregnancy. CDR3 in amino acids: CASSLEGTHYYEQYF. The CDR3 DNA reads as TGTGCCAGCAGCTTGGAGGGGACCCACTACTACGAGCAGTACTTC. The full variable domain, rest sourced from reference TRBV7-2 and TRBJ2-7, is GAGVSQSPSNKVTEKGKDVELRCDPISGHTALYWYRQSLGQGLEFLIYFQGNSAPDKSGLPSDRFSAERTGGSVSTLTIQRTQQEDSAVYLCASSLEGTHYYEQYFGPGTRLTVT.